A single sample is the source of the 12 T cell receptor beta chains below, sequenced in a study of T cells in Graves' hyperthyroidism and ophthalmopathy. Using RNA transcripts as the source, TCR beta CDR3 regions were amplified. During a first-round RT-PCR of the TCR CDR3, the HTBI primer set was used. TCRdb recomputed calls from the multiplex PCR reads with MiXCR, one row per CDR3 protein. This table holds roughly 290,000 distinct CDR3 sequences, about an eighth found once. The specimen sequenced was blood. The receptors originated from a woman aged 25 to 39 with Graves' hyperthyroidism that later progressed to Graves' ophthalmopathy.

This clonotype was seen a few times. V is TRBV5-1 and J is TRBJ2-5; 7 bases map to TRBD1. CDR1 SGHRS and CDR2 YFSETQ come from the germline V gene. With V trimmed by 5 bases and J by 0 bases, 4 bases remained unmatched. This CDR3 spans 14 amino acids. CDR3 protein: CASRPTGDQETQYF. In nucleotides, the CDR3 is TGCGCCAGCAGGCCTACAGGGGACCAAGAGACCCAGTACTTC.

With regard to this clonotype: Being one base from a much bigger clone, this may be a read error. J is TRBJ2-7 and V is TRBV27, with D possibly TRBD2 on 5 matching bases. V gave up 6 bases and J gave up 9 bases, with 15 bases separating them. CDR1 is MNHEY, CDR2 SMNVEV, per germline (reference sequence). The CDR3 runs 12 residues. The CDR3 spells CASSPQRGRQYF. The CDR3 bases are TGTGCCAGCAGCCCTCAACGGGGTAGGCAGTACTTC.

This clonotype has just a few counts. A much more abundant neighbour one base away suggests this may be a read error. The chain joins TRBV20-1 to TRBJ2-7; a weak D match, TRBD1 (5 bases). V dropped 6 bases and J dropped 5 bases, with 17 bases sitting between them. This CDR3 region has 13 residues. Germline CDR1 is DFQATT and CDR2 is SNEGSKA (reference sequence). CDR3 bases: TGCAGTGCCCTGGGGCCTCCTGGGGACGAGCAGTACTTC. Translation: CSALGPPGDEQYF.

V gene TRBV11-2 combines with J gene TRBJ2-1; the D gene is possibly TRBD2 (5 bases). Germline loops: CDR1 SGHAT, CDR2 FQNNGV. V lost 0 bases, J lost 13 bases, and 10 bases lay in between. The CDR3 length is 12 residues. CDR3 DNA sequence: TGTGCCAGCAGCTTAGAGCATAGCGCTCAGTTCTTC. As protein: CASSLEHSAQFF.

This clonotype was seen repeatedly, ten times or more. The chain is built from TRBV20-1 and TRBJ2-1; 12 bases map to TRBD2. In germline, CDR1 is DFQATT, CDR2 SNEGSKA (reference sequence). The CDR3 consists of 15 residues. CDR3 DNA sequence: TGCAGCTCGACTGGGATACTAGCGGGAGGTAATGAGCAGTTCTTC. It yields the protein CSSTGILAGGNEQFF.

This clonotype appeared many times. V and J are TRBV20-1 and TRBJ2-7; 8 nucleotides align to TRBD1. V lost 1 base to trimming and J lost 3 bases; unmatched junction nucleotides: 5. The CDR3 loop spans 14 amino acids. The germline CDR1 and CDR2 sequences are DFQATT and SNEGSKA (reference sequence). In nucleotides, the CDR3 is TGCAGTGCTAGAGGACAGGGGCGATACTACGAGCAGTACTTC. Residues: CSARGQGRYYEQYF.

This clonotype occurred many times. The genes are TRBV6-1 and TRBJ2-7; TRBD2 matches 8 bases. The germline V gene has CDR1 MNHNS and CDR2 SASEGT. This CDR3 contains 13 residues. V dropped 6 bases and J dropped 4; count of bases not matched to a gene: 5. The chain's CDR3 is CASRPGGGYEQYF. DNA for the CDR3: TGTGCCAGCAGGCCGGGGGGGGGGTACGAGCAGTACTTC.

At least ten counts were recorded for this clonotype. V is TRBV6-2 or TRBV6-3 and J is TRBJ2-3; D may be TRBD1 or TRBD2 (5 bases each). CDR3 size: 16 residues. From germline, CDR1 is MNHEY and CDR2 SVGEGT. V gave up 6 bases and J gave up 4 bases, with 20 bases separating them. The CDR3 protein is CASSQGRRGVADTQYF. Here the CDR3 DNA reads TGTGCCAGCAGCCAGGGTCGGAGAGGGGTGGCAGATACGCAGTATTTT.

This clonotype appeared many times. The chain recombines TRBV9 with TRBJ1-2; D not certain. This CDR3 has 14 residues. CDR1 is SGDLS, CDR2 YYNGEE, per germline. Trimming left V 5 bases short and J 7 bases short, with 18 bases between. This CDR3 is CASRGSGGGSGYTF. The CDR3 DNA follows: TGTGCCAGCAGAGGGTCGGGCGGAGGTTCTGGCTACACCTTC.

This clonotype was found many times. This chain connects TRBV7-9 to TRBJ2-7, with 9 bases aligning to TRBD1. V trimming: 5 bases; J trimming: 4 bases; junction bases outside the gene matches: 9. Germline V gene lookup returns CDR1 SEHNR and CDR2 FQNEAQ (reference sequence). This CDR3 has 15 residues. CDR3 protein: CASSTPTGGWYEQYF. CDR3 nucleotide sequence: TGTGCCAGCAGCACTCCCACAGGGGGCTGGTACGAGCAGTACTTC.

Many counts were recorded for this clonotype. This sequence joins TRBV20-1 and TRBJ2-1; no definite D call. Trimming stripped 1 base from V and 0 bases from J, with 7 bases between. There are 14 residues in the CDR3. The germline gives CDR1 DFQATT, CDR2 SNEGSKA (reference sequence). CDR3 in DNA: TGCAGTGCTAGAGCGGGTACCTCCTACAATGAGCAGTTCTTC. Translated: CSARAGTSYNEQFF.

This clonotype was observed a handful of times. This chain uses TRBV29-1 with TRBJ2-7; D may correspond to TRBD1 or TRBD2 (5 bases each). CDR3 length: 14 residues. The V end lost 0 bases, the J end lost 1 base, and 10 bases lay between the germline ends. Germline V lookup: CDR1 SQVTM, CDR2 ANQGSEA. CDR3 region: CSVEDRDGSYEQYF. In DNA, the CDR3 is TGCAGCGTTGAAGATCGGGACGGGTCCTACGAGCAGTACTTC.